Reported below is one T cell receptor (beta chain). As yet, its antigen is unknown. Amplified TCR beta CDR3 regions came from RNA transcripts. TCR CDR3 underwent first-round RT-PCR with the HTBI primer set. One entry per CDR3 protein, called by TCRdb with MiXCR from the multiplex PCR reads. The table has approximately 330,000 distinct CDR3 sequences, roughly 15% seen once. These data originate in a study of T cells in Graves' hyperthyroidism and ophthalmopathy. Study context: Before treatment of any kind, peripheral blood was taken at initial diagnosis. Study-wide points: Through a model of 13 V-J features, ophthalmopathy was separated from stable hyperthyroidism.

V trimming: 2 bases; J trimming: 2 bases; junction bases outside the gene matches: 8. Germline CDR1 and CDR2: DFQATT and SNEGSKA (reference sequence). CDR3 length: 15 residues. The chain links TRBV20-1 to TRBJ2-5, with 7 nucleotides matching TRBD2. This TCR was sampled from a woman aged 40 to 55 with Graves' ophthalmopathy. Specimen: blood. CDR3 DNA: TGCAGTGCTAGAACGCTAGCGGTAAGACAAGAGACCCAGTACTTC. It translates to CSARTLAVRQETQYF.